The 3 T cell receptor beta chains given below trace back to one sample, sequenced in a study of blood T cell repertoires in COVID-19. The table came from immunoSEQ multiplex PCR; TCRdb's copy has only in-frame clones and leaves some out. The sample contains around 310,000 clones, approximately 89% of which appear only once. Source material: peripheral blood. The receptor source for this set is a woman aged 60 to 75 with acute or convalescent COVID-19.

The V and J genes are TRBV30 and TRBJ2-7; D gene uncertain. Germline V gene sequence: CDR1 GTSNPN, CDR2 SVGIG (reference sequence). CDR3 size: 12 residues. V was pared by 3 bases and J by 5 bases, with 11 bases between. Here the CDR3 reads CAWSRRRNEQYF. CDR3 sequence (DNA): TGTGCCTGGAGCCGTAGGAGAAACGAGCAGTACTTC. Complete variable domain (other parts from reference TRBV30 and TRBJ2-7): SQTIHQWPATLVQPVGSPLSLECTVEGTSNPNLYWYRQAAGRGLQLLFYSVGIGQISSEVPQNLSASRPQDRQFILSSKKLLLSDSGFYLCAWSRRRNEQYFGPGTRLTVT.

The gene calls are TRBV7-2 and TRBJ1-2, with 9 bases identical to TRBD1. V gave up 5 bases and J gave up 7 bases; unmatched junction bases: 11. This CDR3 contains 15 residues. The germline gives CDR1 SGHTA, CDR2 FQGNSA. CDR3 amino acids: CASSTPSGTGLGYTF. The CDR3 nucleotides are TGTGCCAGCAGCACTCCTTCCGGGACAGGGCTTGGCTACACCTTC.

V and J are TRBV5-1 and TRBJ1-2; 8 nucleotides line up with TRBD1. After removal of 1 base from V and 8 bases from J, the junction contained 4 bases not matched to a gene. CDR1 is SGHRS, CDR2 YFSETQ, per germline. The CDR3 covers 13 residues. CDR3 bases: TGCGCCAGCAGCTTGCAGGGGGCGGGCGGCTACACCTTC. This codes for CASSLQGAGGYTF.